Following are 30 T cell receptor beta chains from one sample sequenced in a study of CD8 T cells in Susac syndrome. Reverse transcription used about 0.45 to 1 ug RNA and random hexamers. TCRdb used MiXCR to reprocess the immunoSEQ multiplex PCR reads, holding one entry per CDR3 protein. The data contain about 440,000 distinct CDR3 sequences, 85% to 90% of them singletons. The sample was CD8+ T cells from PBMCs. These receptors originate from a human donor with multiple sclerosis.

The rearrangement uses TRBV4-2 and TRBJ2-7; D remains unclear. The CDR3 sequence is 11 residues long. V lost 1 base to trimming and J lost 7 bases, with 5 bases between them. Germline loops: CDR1 LGHNA, CDR2 YNFKEQ. CDR3 bases: TGTGCCAGCAGCCAAGGCCTTGAGCAGTACTTC. It specifies CASSQGLEQYF.

Concerning this clonotype: Compared with germline, one end of the junction differs, possibly owing to a read error. V and J are TRBV4-1 and TRBJ1-4; no firm D call. CDR3 length equals 11 residues. Per germline, CDR1 MGHRA and CDR2 YSYEKL. CDR3 loop: CASSQGEKLAF. The CDR3 bases are TGCGCCAGCAGCCAAGGAGAGAAACTCGCTTTT.

This chain links TRBV6-5 with TRBJ2-1; TRBD2 matches at 8 bases. This CDR3 comprises 15 residues. Per germline, CDR1 MNHEY and CDR2 SVGAGI. Germline trimming cut 2 bases from V and 14 bases from J; bases unmatched to any gene: 14. This chain's CDR3 is CASSYGVLAGQREFF. In DNA, the CDR3 is TGTGCCAGCAGTTACGGTGTCCTAGCGGGCCAGCGGGAGTTCTTC.

This clonotype showed up just once. This sequence joins TRBV27 and TRBJ2-4; TRBD1 is a possible D gene (5 bases). The CDR3 consists of 13 residues. From germline, CDR1 is MNHEY and CDR2 SMNVEV (reference sequence). V dropped 2 bases and J dropped 5 bases, with 7 bases sitting between them. CDR3 nucleotide sequence: TGTGCCAGCAGTTTAACAGGCCAAAACATTCAGTACTTC. Its translation: CASSLTGQNIQYF.

The rearrangement uses TRBV29-1 and TRBJ2-1; D remains ambiguous. V dropped 4 bases and J dropped 8 bases, with 18 bases sitting between them. In germline, CDR1 is SQVTM, CDR2 ANQGSEA. The CDR3 consists of 14 residues. In DNA form, the CDR3 reads TGCAGCGTTGGCAGTTTGAGGTTTTCCGATGAGCAGTTCTTC. Its translation: CSVGSLRFSDEQFF.

The chain uses TRBV24-1 and TRBJ2-1; TRBD1 is a possible D gene (6 bases). The CDR3 has 13 amino acids. V was clipped by 0 bases and J by 7 bases, with 6 bases between them. CDR1 is KGHDR, CDR2 SFDVKD, per germline. CDR3 bases: TGTGCCACCAGTGATTTGCAGGGGAATGAGCAGTTCTTC. It specifies CATSDLQGNEQFF.

The chain recombines TRBV19 with TRBJ1-5; D remains unclear. Germline values: CDR1 LNHDA, CDR2 SQIVND (reference sequence). The ends were cut back, 5 bases at V and 1 base at J, with 9 bases in the middle. The CDR3 consists of 14 residues. This CDR3 is CASSSKVSNQPQHF. The DNA for the CDR3 is TGTGCCAGTAGTTCGAAGGTGAGCAATCAGCCCCAGCATTTT.

The genes are TRBV29-1 and TRBJ2-1, with D possibly matching TRBD2 (6 bases). The germline V gene has CDR1 SQVTM and CDR2 ANQGSEA. With 3 bases removed from V and 2 bases from J, the gap between germline ends came to 14 bases. The CDR3 has 15 residues. The CDR3: CSVDASAGPYNEQFF. The CDR3 DNA follows: TGCAGCGTTGATGCTAGCGCTGGACCCTACAATGAGCAGTTCTTC.

V and J are TRBV14 and TRBJ1-1; D remains ambiguous. The germline V and J ends were trimmed by 1 base and 0 bases, with 9 bases remaining between them. Germline CDR1 is SGHDN and CDR2 is FVKESK. The CDR3 spans 15 residues. The CDR3 coding sequence is TGTGCCAGCAGCCAAGCCTCACTTATGAACACTGAAGCTTTCTTT. This translates into CASSQASLMNTEAFF.

The chain uses TRBV27 and TRBJ1-5; 7 bases map to TRBD1. Germline lookup yields CDR1 MNHEY and CDR2 SMNVEV (reference sequence). This CDR3 has 15 amino acids. With 6 bases clipped from V and 8 bases from J, the junction kept 13 bases outside the gene matches. CDR3 in DNA: TGTGCCAGCAGGGGGGAGACAGGGCCAGGGGAGCCCCAGCATTTT. Amino acid sequence: CASRGETGPGEPQHF.

The J gene is TRBJ1-4, the V gene TRBV4-1; D may be TRBD1 (5 bases). V was shortened by 3 bases and J by 5 bases, with 13 bases between the two germline ends. Per germline, CDR1 MGHRA and CDR2 YSYEKL. The CDR3 is made up of 15 amino acids. The CDR3 reads CASSHVGGDNEKLFF. In nucleotides, the CDR3 is TGCGCCAGCAGCCATGTGGGGGGGGACAATGAAAAACTGTTTTTT.

There are a few counts of this clonotype. J is TRBJ2-2 and V is TRBV7-6, with a possible D match to TRBD1 (5 bases). The CDR3 has 14 residues. The germline gives CDR1 SGHVS, CDR2 FNYEAQ. V was trimmed by 7 bases and J by 7 bases, leaving 16 bases between them. The CDR3 here is CASNPRALGGELFF. The CDR3 bases are TGTGCCAGCAACCCCAGGGCTCTAGGCGGGGAGCTGTTTTTT.

V and J are TRBV7-6 and TRBJ2-3; TRBD1 aligns across 10 bases. V lost 5 bases, J lost 2 bases, and 4 bases stayed unmatched. Per the germline V gene, CDR1 is SGHVS and CDR2 is FNYEAQ. This CDR3 is 15 amino acids long. CDR3 protein: CASSQTGGFTDTQYF. As DNA, the CDR3 is TGTGCCAGCAGCCAGACAGGGGGCTTCACAGATACGCAGTATTTT. Full variable domain (rest looked up from reference TRBV7-6 and TRBJ2-3): GAGVSQSPRYKVTKRGQDVALRCDPISGHVSLYWYRQALGQGPEFLTYFNYEAQQDKSGLPNDRFSAERPEGSISTLTIQRTEQRDSAMYRCASSQTGGFTDTQYFGPGTRLTVL.

The chain has TRBV28 and TRBJ1-5; no clear D gene. Germline lookup yields CDR1 MDHEN and CDR2 SYDVKM. V dropped 4 bases and J dropped 0 bases, with 13 bases sitting between them. This CDR3 region has 16 residues. CDR3 sequence: CASSSFTGFSNQPQHF. The CDR3 DNA reads as TGTGCCAGCAGTTCCTTTACGGGGTTTAGCAATCAGCCCCAGCATTTT.

V is TRBV20-1 and J is TRBJ2-5, with TRBD1 identical over 7 bases. The V and J ends lost 6 bases and 5 bases, in that order; junction bases with no gene match: 12. From germline, CDR1 is DFQATT and CDR2 SNEGSKA (reference sequence). This CDR3 region has 14 residues. In DNA form, the CDR3 reads TGCAGTGCCAGTGAACAGGGGTCGTGGGAGACCCAGTACTTC. Amino acids: CSASEQGSWETQYF.

The V call is TRBV9, the J call TRBJ2-7; unclear D gene. Trimming removed 0 bases from V and 5 bases from J, with 12 bases in between. CDR1 and CDR2 from the germline V gene are SGDLS and YYNGEE. The CDR3 runs 14 residues. For the CDR3, the DNA is TGTGCCAGCAGCGTAGGATGGGATAGGGACGAGCAGTACTTC. It yields the protein CASSVGWDRDEQYF.

V is TRBV4-1 and J is TRBJ1-1, with unresolved D. V lost 0 bases and J lost 3, with 8 bases in between. The CDR3 covers 14 residues. The germline V gene has CDR1 MGHRA and CDR2 YSYEKL. CDR3 nucleotides: TGCGCCAGCAGCCAAGATTCCGGGGACACTGAAGCTTTCTTT. Its protein product is CASSQDSGDTEAFF.

CDR3 in amino acids: CASRPVLGLETQYF. The CDR3 DNA follows: TGTGCCAGCAGGCCGGTCTTGGGGTTGGAGACCCAGTACTTC. The chain recombines TRBV7-9 with TRBJ2-5, with D hard to call. V lost 6 bases, J lost 5 bases, and 16 bases lay in between. The CDR3 has 14 residues. From germline, CDR1 is SEHNR and CDR2 FQNEAQ (reference sequence).

J is TRBJ1-2 and V is TRBV7-9; weak D call: TRBD1 (5 bases). Per the germline V gene, CDR1 is SEHNR and CDR2 is FQNEAQ (reference sequence). CDR3 length: 15 residues. V lost 5 bases and J 1 base, leaving 14 bases between the germline ends. For the CDR3, the DNA is TGTGCCAGCAGCCTCGGACACCTCAGTAACTATGGCTACACCTTC. It yields the protein CASSLGHLSNYGYTF.

The V call is TRBV10-3, the J call TRBJ1-1, with D possibly being TRBD1 (5 bases). The CDR3 has 12 amino acids. The V end lost 5 bases, the J end lost 4 bases, and 8 bases lay between the germline ends. Germline V gene data show CDR1 as ENHRY and CDR2 as SYGVKD. CDR3 sequence reads: CAISYDSTEAFF. The CDR3 DNA sequence: TGTGCCATCAGTTACGACAGCACTGAAGCTTTCTTT.

This clonotype was observed once. The V and J genes are TRBV6-2 or TRBV6-3 and TRBJ2-7; unclear D gene. Trimming removed 6 bases from V and 0 bases from J, with 18 bases in between. CDR3 length: 16 amino acids. Germline CDR1 and CDR2: MNHEY and SVGEGT. CDR3 in DNA: TGTGCCAGCAGACAGCAATGGCCTATTAGCTCCTACGAGCAGTACTTC. This gives the protein CASRQQWPISSYEQYF.

CDR3 residues: CASSLPRTVSNQPQHF. CDR3 bases: TGCGCCAGCAGCTTACCAAGGACAGTCAGCAATCAGCCCCAGCATTTT. The genes are TRBV5-1 and TRBJ1-5, with D perhaps matching TRBD1 (6 bases). Trimming removed 2 bases from V and 1 base from J, with 13 bases in between. The CDR3 runs to 16 residues. From germline, CDR1 is SGHRS and CDR2 YFSETQ.

This clonotype was seen just once. The rearrangement links TRBV19 to TRBJ2-2; TRBD2 is a possible D gene (5 bases). CDR1 is LNHDA and CDR2 is SQIVND in the germline V gene (reference sequence). V lost 5 bases and J lost 4, with 17 bases in between. The CDR3 spans 16 residues. The CDR3 sequence is CASSHPWTGFTGELFF. CDR3 bases: TGTGCCAGTAGTCATCCTTGGACTGGCTTCACCGGGGAGCTGTTTTTT. The whole variable domain, remainder taken from reference TRBV19 and TRBJ2-2, is DGGITQSPKYLFRKEGQNVTLSCEQNLNHDAMYWYRQDPGQGLRLIYYSQIVNDFQKGDIAEGYSVSREKKESFPLTVTSAQKNPTAFYLCASSHPWTGFTGELFFGEGSRLTVL.

The chain combines TRBV30 with TRBJ1-3; D not certain. CDR1 GTSNPN and CDR2 SVGIG come from the germline V gene (reference sequence). CDR3 length: 11 amino acids. The germline V and J ends were trimmed by 8 bases and 4 bases, with 9 bases remaining between them. The CDR3 nucleotides read TGTGCCGCAACGTCAGGAAACACCATATATTTT. This encodes CAATSGNTIYF.

This clonotype was seen just once. The chain uses TRBV7-2 and TRBJ1-6; D ambiguous. Trimming took 5 bases from V and 4 from J, leaving 9 bases between them. Germline V CDR1 and CDR2: SGHTA, FQGNSA. The CDR3 has 14 residues. CDR3 sequence: CASSPGVYNSPLHF. DNA for the CDR3: TGTGCCAGCAGCCCCGGGGTTTATAATTCACCCCTCCACTTT.

V usage is TRBV5-6 and J usage is TRBJ2-1; the D is unclear. This CDR3 has 15 residues. V was clipped by 2 bases and J by 2 bases, with 11 bases between them. The V gene's germline CDR1 is SGHDT and CDR2 YYEEEE. CDR3 nucleotide sequence: TGTGCCAGCAGCTTATTTTGGGTCCCCTACAATGAGCAGTTCTTC. Its protein product is CASSLFWVPYNEQFF.

The rearrangement joins TRBV12-3 or TRBV12-4 to TRBJ1-1; 11 bases are shared with TRBD1. Trimming took 4 bases from V and 1 from J; bases not matched to a gene: 8. The CDR3 is made up of 17 amino acids. CDR3 loop: CASSSPRTGGSNTEAFF. CDR3 nucleotides: TGTGCCAGCAGTTCTCCCCGGACAGGGGGCTCGAACACTGAAGCTTTCTTT.

This CDR3 is CASSPPGGLQAFF. CDR3 bases: TGTGCCAGCAGCCCCCCGGGTGGCCTCCAAGCTTTCTTT. The V gene is TRBV7-9, the J gene TRBJ1-1, with no clear D. The CDR3 has 13 amino acids. Germline CDR1 reads SEHNR; CDR2 reads FQNEAQ (reference sequence). V shed 5 bases and J shed 9 bases, with 16 bases lying between them.

The chain carries TRBV20-1 and TRBJ2-3, with D perhaps TRBD2 (6 bases). Trimming took 3 bases from V and 4 from J, leaving 11 bases between them. This CDR3 region has 13 residues. Germline V gene data show CDR1 as DFQATT and CDR2 as SNEGSKA (reference sequence). This CDR3 is CSARVSGADTQYF. The CDR3 DNA reads TGCAGTGCTAGGGTTTCGGGGGCAGATACGCAGTATTTT.

This CDR3 reads CSVEGARGSGTEAFF. The CDR3 DNA sequence: TGCAGCGTTGAAGGGGCCAGGGGGTCGGGCACTGAAGCTTTCTTT. The chain carries TRBV29-1 and TRBJ1-1; TRBD1 aligns across 7 bases. The CDR3 has 15 amino acids. From germline, CDR1 is SQVTM and CDR2 ANQGSEA. Trimming cost V 1 base and J 4 bases; bases outside gene matches: 9.